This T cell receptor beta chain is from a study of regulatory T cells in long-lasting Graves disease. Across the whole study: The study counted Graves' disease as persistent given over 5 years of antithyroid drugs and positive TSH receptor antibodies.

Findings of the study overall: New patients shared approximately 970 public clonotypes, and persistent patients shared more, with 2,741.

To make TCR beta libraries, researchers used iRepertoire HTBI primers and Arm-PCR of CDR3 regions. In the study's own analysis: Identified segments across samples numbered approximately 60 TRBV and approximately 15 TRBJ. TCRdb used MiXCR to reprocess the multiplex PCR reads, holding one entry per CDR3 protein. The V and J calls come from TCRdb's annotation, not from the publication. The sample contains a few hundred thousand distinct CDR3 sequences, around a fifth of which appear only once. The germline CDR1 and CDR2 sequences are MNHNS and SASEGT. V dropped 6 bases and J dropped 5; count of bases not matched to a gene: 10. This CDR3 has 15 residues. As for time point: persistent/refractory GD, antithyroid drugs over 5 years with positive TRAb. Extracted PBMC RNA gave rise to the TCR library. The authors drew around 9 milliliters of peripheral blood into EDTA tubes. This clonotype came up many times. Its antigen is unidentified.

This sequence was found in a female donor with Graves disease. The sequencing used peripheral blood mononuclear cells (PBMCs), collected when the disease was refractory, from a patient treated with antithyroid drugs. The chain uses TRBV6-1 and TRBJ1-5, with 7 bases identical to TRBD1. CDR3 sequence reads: CASRQRIGGDQPQHF. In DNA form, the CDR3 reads TGTGCCAGCAGACAAAGAATAGGGGGCGATCAGCCCCAGCATTTT.